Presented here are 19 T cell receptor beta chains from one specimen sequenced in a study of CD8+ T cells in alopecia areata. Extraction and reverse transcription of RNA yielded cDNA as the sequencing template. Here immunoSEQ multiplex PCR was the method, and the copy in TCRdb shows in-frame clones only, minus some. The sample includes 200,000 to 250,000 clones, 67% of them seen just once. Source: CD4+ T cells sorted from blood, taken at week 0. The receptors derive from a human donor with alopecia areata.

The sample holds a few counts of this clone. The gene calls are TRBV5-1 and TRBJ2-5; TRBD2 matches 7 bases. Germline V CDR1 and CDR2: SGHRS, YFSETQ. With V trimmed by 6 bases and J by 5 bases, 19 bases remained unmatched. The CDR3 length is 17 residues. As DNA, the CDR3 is TGCGCCAGCACCCCGGTGGTTCTGTCGTCCGGGGGGGAGACCCAGTACTTC. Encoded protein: CASTPVVLSSGGETQYF.

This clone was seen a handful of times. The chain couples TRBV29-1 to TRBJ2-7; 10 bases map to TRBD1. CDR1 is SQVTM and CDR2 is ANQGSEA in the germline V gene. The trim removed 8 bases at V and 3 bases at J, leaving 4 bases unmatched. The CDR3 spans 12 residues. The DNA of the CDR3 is TGCAGCTTCCGGGACAGGGGCTACGAGCAGTACTTC. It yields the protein CSFRDRGYEQYF.

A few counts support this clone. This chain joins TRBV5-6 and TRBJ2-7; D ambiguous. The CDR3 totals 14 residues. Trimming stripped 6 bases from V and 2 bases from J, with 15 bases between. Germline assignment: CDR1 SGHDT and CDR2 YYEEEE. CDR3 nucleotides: TGTGCCAGCACCAGAGGCAGGCGCCCCTACGAGCAGTACTTC. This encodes CASTRGRRPYEQYF.

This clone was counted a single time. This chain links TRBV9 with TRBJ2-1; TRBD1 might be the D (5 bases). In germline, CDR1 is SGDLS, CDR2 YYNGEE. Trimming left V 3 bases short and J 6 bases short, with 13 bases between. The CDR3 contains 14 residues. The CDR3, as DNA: TGTGCCAGCAGCGAAAGGACAAGCACCAATGAGCAGTTCTTC. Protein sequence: CASSERTSTNEQFF.

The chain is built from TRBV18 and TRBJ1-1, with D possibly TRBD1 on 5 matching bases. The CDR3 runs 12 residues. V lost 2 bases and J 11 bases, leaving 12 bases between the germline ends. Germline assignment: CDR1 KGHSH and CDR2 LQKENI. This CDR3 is CASSPTSRDAFF. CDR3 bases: TGTGCCAGCTCACCAACTTCGAGGGACGCTTTCTTT.

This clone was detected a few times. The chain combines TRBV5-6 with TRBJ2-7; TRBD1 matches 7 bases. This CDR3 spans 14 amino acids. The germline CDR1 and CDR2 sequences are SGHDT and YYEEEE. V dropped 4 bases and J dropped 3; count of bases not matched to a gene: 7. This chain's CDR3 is CASSPTGVIYEQYF. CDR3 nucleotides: TGTGCCAGCAGCCCTACAGGGGTAATCTACGAGCAGTACTTC.

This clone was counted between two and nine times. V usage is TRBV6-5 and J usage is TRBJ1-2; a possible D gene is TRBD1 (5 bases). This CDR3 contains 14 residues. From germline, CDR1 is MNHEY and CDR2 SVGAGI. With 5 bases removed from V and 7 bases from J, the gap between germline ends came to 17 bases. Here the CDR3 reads CASSASGLQIGYTF. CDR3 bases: TGTGCCAGCAGTGCATCGGGACTGCAAATTGGCTACACCTTC.

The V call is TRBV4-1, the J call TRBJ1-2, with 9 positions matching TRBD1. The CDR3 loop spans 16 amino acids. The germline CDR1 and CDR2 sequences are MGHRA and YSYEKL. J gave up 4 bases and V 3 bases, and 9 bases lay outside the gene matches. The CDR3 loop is CASSHGPGQGGYGYTF. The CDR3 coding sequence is TGCGCCAGCAGCCACGGGCCGGGACAGGGAGGCTATGGCTACACCTTC.

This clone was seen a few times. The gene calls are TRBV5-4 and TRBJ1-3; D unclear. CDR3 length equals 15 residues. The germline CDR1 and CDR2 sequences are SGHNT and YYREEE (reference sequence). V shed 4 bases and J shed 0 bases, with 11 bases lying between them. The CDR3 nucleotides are TGTGCCAGCAGCCTGGACCTAAACTCTGGAAACACCATATATTTT. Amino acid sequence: CASSLDLNSGNTIYF.

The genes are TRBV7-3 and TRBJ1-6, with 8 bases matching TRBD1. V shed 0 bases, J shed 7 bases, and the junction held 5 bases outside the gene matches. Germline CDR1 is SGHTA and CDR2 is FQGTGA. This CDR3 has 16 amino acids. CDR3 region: CASSLTQDRANSPLHF. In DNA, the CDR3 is TGTGCCAGCAGCTTAACCCAGGACAGGGCCAATTCACCCCTCCACTTT.

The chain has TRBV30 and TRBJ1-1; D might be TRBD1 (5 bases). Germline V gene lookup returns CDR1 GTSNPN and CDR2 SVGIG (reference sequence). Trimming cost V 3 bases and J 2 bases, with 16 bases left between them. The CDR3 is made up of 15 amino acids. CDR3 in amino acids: CAWSLGLGRNTEAFF. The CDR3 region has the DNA TGTGCCTGGAGCCTGGGGCTCGGCCGAAACACTGAAGCTTTCTTT.

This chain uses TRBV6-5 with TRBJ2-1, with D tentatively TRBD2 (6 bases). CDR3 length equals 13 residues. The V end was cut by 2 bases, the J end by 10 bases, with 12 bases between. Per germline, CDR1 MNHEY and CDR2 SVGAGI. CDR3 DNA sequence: TGTGCCAGCAGTTACAACGGGGGTGACGAGCAGTTCTTC. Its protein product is CASSYNGGDEQFF.

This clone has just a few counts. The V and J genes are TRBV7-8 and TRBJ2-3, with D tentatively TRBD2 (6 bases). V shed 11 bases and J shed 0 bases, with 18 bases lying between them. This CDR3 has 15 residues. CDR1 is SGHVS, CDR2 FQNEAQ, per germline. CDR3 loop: CAPKEGIKSTDTQYF. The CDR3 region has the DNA TGTGCCCCAAAGGAGGGTATCAAGAGCACAGATACGCAGTATTTT.

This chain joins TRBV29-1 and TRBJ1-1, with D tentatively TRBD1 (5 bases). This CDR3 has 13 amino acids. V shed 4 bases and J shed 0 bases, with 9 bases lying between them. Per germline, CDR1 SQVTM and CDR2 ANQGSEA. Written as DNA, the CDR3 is TGCAGCGTTGGTTCGGACATGAACACTGAAGCTTTCTTT. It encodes CSVGSDMNTEAFF.

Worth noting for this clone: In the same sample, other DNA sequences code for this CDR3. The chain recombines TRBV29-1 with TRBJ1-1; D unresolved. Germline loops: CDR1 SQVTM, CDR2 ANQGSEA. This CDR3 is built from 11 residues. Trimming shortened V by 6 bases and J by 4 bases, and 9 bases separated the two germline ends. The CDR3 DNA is TGCAGCGTGCATCGGGGCACTGAAGCTTTCTTT. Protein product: CSVHRGTEAFF.

The CDR3 protein is CASSSTRLNEAFF. The CDR3, as DNA: TGTGCCAGCAGCTCCACCCGACTCAACGAGGCTTTCTTT. The chain recombines TRBV7-9 with TRBJ1-1, with D unclear. Between the trimmed V and J ends, which lost 4 bases and 11 bases, there was a span of 17 bases. Per the germline V gene, CDR1 is SEHNR and CDR2 is FQNEAQ (reference sequence). There are 13 residues in the CDR3.

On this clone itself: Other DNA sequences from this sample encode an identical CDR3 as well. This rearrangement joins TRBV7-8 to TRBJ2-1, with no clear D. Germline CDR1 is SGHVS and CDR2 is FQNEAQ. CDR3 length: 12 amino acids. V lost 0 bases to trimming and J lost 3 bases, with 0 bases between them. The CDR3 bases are TGTGCCAGCAGCTTAGCCTACAATGAGCAGTTCTTC. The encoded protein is CASSLAYNEQFF.

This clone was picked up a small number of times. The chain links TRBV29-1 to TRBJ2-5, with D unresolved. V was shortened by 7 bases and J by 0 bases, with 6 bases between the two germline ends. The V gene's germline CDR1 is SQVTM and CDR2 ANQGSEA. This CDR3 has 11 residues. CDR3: CSARNQETQYF. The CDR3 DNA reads TGCAGCGCTAGGAACCAAGAGACCCAGTACTTC. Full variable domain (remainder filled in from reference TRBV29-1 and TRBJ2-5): SAVISQKPSRDICQRGTSLTIQCQVDSQVTMMFWYRQQPGQSLTLIATANQGSEATYESGFVIDKFPISRPNLTFSTLTVSNMSPEDSSIYLCSARNQETQYFGPGTRLLVL.

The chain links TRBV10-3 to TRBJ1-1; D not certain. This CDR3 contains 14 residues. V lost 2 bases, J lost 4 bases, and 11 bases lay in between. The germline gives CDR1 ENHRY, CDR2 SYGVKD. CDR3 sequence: CAISENLEGTEAFF. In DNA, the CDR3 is TGTGCCATCAGTGAGAATCTGGAGGGCACTGAAGCTTTCTTT.